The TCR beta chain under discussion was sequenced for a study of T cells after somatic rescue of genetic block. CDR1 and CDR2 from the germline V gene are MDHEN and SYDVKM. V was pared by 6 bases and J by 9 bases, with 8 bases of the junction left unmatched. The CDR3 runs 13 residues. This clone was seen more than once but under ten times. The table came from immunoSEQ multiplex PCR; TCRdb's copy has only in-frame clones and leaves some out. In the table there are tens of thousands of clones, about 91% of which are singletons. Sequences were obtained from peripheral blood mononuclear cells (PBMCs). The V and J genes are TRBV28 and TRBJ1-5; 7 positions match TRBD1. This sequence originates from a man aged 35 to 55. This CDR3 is CASRTGFSRPQHF. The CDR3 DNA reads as TGTGCCAGCAGGACAGGGTTTAGCCGGCCCCAGCATTTT.